These 27 T cell receptor beta chains originate from one sample sequenced in a study of PD-1 blockade in classical Hodgkin lymphoma. Each patient relapsed following autologous stem cell transplantation, and prior brentuximab vedotin exposure differed. Sequencing was performed with immunoSEQ multiplex PCR; in TCRdb, only in-frame clones are kept and a portion is missing. Altogether about 13,000 clones are present, roughly 75% being singletons, with the ten largest covering approximately 24%. The source material was peripheral blood mononuclear cells (PBMCs), sampled at baseline. The receptors were gathered from a human donor with classical Hodgkin lymphoma.

The V and J genes are TRBV4-2 and TRBJ1-5; no clear D gene. V lost 0 bases to trimming and J lost 0 bases, with 6 bases between them. This CDR3 region has 15 residues. The germline gives CDR1 LGHNA, CDR2 YNFKEQ. CDR3 nucleotides: TGTGCCAGCAGCCAAGATAACTATAGCAATCAGCCCCAGCATTTT. As protein: CASSQDNYSNQPQHF.

The rearrangement uses TRBV5-6 and TRBJ2-5; 7 bases match TRBD1. The end of the DNA aligns better with TRBJ2-7, so the J call may be wrong. Germline V gives CDR1 SGHDT, CDR2 YYEEEE. CDR3 length: 15 amino acids. The CDR3 is CASTLDPGQKYEQYF. CDR3 nucleotide sequence: TGTGCCAGCACATTAGACCCGGGACAGAAATACGAGCAGTACTTC.

This chain joins TRBV5-1 and TRBJ2-1; TRBD2 aligns across 8 bases. The V segment lost 3 bases and the J segment 4 bases; nucleotides outside the gene matches: 9. This CDR3 contains 16 residues. Germline CDR1 reads SGHRS; CDR2 reads YFSETQ. CDR3 nucleotides: TGCGCCAGCAGCTGGAATGCCGGGACTAGTTACAATGAGCAGTTCTTC. Protein sequence: CASSWNAGTSYNEQFF.

CDR3 region: CASSWGWADANEKLFF. In nucleotides, the CDR3 is TGTGCCAGCAGCTGGGGATGGGCCGACGCTAATGAAAAACTGTTTTTT. V is TRBV5-6 and J is TRBJ1-4; D uncertain. Looked up from germline, CDR1 is SGHDT and CDR2 is YYEEEE. V was clipped by 3 bases and J by 3 bases, with 15 bases between them. The CDR3 is 16 amino acids.

This clone was detected only once. This rearrangement joins TRBV6-5 to TRBJ1-4, with D possibly TRBD1 on 5 matching bases. CDR3 length: 12 amino acids. Germline-derived CDR1 and CDR2 are MNHEY and SVGAGI. V lost 9 bases and J 10 bases, leaving 15 bases between the germline ends. In DNA, the CDR3 is TGTGCCAGTGGGGACTTAGCGGGAAAACTGTTTTTT. This gives the protein CASGDLAGKLFF.

This chain's CDR3 is CASNRDRGVVLYF. The CDR3 DNA follows: TGTGCCAGCAATCGGGACAGGGGAGTTGTGCTGTACTTC. V gene TRBV2 combines with J gene TRBJ2-4; TRBD1 agrees at 10 bases. Germline V lookup: CDR1 SNHLY, CDR2 FYNNEI. V shed 7 bases and J 15 bases; nucleotides not matched to a gene: 12. This CDR3 has 13 residues.

The rearrangement links TRBV6-5 to TRBJ1-1; D not resolved. The CDR3 spans 11 residues. The V gene's germline CDR1 is MNHEY and CDR2 SVGAGI. Trimming shortened V by 6 bases and J by 6 bases, and 8 bases separated the two germline ends. The CDR3 sequence: CASSPGAEAFF. CDR3 in DNA: TGTGCCAGCAGCCCTGGGGCTGAAGCTTTCTTT.

The chain combines TRBV5-4 with TRBJ1-2; maybe TRBD1 (5 bases). Germline values: CDR1 SGHNT, CDR2 YYREEE (reference sequence). The V gene lost 1 base and the J gene lost 2 bases, with 12 bases spanning the gap. This CDR3 region has 15 residues. For the CDR3, the DNA is TGTGCCAGCAGCTTGATGCAGGGTGGCAACTATGGCTACACCTTC. This codes for CASSLMQGGNYGYTF.

The chain uses TRBV7-3 and TRBJ1-1; 8 positions match TRBD1. Germline V CDR1 and CDR2: SGHTA, FQGTGA. CDR3 length equals 14 residues. Unmatched junction bases numbered 2, after V lost 5 bases and J lost 0 bases. The CDR3 protein is CASSATGVNTEAFF. Written as DNA, the CDR3 is TGTGCCAGCAGCGCGACAGGGGTGAACACTGAAGCTTTCTTT.

This clone is a singleton in its sample. The rearrangement uses TRBV7-8 and TRBJ1-4, with 7 bases that match TRBD1. Germline V CDR1 and CDR2: SGHVS, FQNEAQ. V was pared by 5 bases and J by 13 bases, with 10 bases of the junction left unmatched. CDR3 length: 13 residues. The DNA for the CDR3 is TGTGCCAGCAGCGATCAAGGGGCAGGGGGACTGTTTTTT. The encoded protein is CASSDQGAGGLFF. The whole variable domain, filled in from reference TRBV7-8 and TRBJ1-4, reads GAGVSQSPRYKVAKRGQDVALRCDPISGHVSLFWYQQALGQGPEFLTYFQNEAQLDKSGLPSDRFFAERPEGSVSTLKIQRTQQEDSAVYLCASSDQGAGGLFFGSGTQLSVL.

The rearrangement uses TRBV4-2 and TRBJ2-6; unclear D gene. Trimming shortened V by 5 bases and J by 5 bases, and 22 bases separated the two germline ends. The V gene's germline CDR1 is LGHNA and CDR2 YNFKEQ. This CDR3 has 18 residues. This CDR3 reads CASSGIGRLQSRANVLTF. The CDR3 DNA reads as TGTGCCAGCAGCGGGATCGGCAGGTTACAAAGTCGGGCCAACGTCCTGACTTTC.

In its sample, this clone was seen a few times. The rearrangement links TRBV5-4 to TRBJ1-2, with 7 positions matching TRBD1. CDR3 size: 15 residues. Germline V gene lookup returns CDR1 SGHNT and CDR2 YYREEE (reference sequence). The ends lost 4 bases at V and 7 bases at J; junction bases unmatched: 13. The CDR3 here is CASSSRQGGWSGYTF. Written as DNA, the CDR3 is TGTGCCAGCAGCAGCCGACAGGGAGGATGGAGTGGCTACACCTTC.

The chain combines TRBV5-6 with TRBJ1-5; a possible D gene is TRBD1 (6 bases). V gave up 1 base and J gave up 3 bases, with 8 bases separating them. Germline CDR1 and CDR2: SGHDT and YYEEEE. The CDR3 spans 14 residues. This CDR3 is CASSLTGNNQPQHF. The CDR3 DNA is TGTGCCAGCAGCTTGACAGGGAACAATCAGCCCCAGCATTTT.

The rearrangement links TRBV2 to TRBJ2-7, with D possibly TRBD2 on 7 matching bases. CDR3 length equals 13 residues. Germline V gene data show CDR1 as SNHLY and CDR2 as FYNNEI. V lost 6 bases to trimming and J lost 4 bases, with 13 bases between them. CDR3 residues: CASSRGLFYEQYF. The CDR3 nucleotides read TGTGCCAGCAGCAGGGGACTATTTTACGAGCAGTACTTC. Full variable domain (missing parts from reference TRBV2 and TRBJ2-7): EPEVTQTPSHQVTQMGQEVILRCVPISNHLYFYWYRQILGQKVEFLVSFYNNEISEKSEIFDDQFSVERPDGSNFTLKIRSTKLEDSAMYFCASSRGLFYEQYFGPGTRLTVT.

V gene TRBV5-8 combines with J gene TRBJ1-2; a weak D match, TRBD1 (5 bases). V dropped 4 bases and J dropped 13 bases, with 17 bases sitting between them. CDR1 is SGHTS and CDR2 is YDEGEE in the germline V gene. CDR3 length equals 12 residues. Here the CDR3 reads CASSALDLQVTF. Written as DNA, the CDR3 is TGTGCCAGCAGCGCCTTGGACCTACAGGTCACCTTC.

The gene calls are TRBV6-1 and TRBJ1-1; D is possibly TRBD1 (6 bases). Trimming pared 6 bases from V and 0 bases from J, leaving 11 bases between. The CDR3 is 14 residues long. Per the germline V gene, CDR1 is MNHNS and CDR2 is SASEGT. Here the CDR3 DNA reads TGTGCCAGCAGAAGAACAGGGCTGAACACTGAAGCTTTCTTT. Its translation is CASRRTGLNTEAFF.

The gene calls are TRBV14 and TRBJ1-2; 9 positions agree with TRBD1. The V and J ends lost 3 bases and 8 bases, in that order; junction bases with no gene match: 10. Germline CDR1 is SGHDN and CDR2 is FVKESK. CDR3 size: 15 residues. CDR3 loop: CASSQFAGTGYGYTF. The DNA of the CDR3 is TGTGCCAGCAGCCAGTTTGCAGGGACAGGGTACGGCTACACCTTC.

This clone is termed medium-sized. V gene TRBV7-8 combines with J gene TRBJ2-7; TRBD2 agrees at 9 bases. The CDR3 extends over 15 amino acids. The germline V gene encodes CDR1 SGHVS and CDR2 FQNEAQ. The V gene end was trimmed by 5 bases and the J gene end by 3 bases; junction bases not matched to a gene: 8. The CDR3 is CASSARGGARYEQYF. CDR3 bases: TGTGCCAGCAGCGCGCGCGGGGGGGCCCGCTACGAGCAGTACTTC. Based on the CDR3 plus reference TRBV7-8 and TRBJ2-7, the full variable domain is GAGVSQSPRYKVAKRGQDVALRCDPISGHVSLFWYQQALGQGPEFLTYFQNEAQLDKSGLPSDRFFAERPEGSVSTLKIQRTQQEDSAVYLCASSARGGARYEQYFGPGTRLTVT.

V usage is TRBV18 and J usage is TRBJ1-2; D gene ambiguous. Trimming took 1 base from V and 5 from J, leaving 8 bases between them. This CDR3 is built from 13 residues. The V gene's germline CDR1 is KGHSH and CDR2 LQKENI. The CDR3 spells CASSPLIEYGYTF. CDR3 nucleotides: TGTGCCAGCTCACCACTCATAGAATATGGCTACACCTTC.

The chain carries TRBV11-2 and TRBJ2-5, with a weak D call TRBD2 (6 bases). This CDR3 is 14 amino acids long. V was clipped by 5 bases and J by 3 bases, with 13 bases between them. The germline gives CDR1 SGHAT, CDR2 FQNNGV. CDR3 in amino acids: CASSRRGLEETQYF. CDR3 DNA sequence: TGTGCCAGCAGCCGGAGGGGACTTGAAGAGACCCAGTACTTC.

J is TRBJ1-1 and V is TRBV18; D unclear. CDR1 KGHSH and CDR2 LQKENI come from the germline V gene. Trimming shortened V by 2 bases and J by 3 bases, and 7 bases separated the two germline ends. The CDR3 is made up of 13 amino acids. In nucleotides, the CDR3 is TGTGCCAGCTCACCAAGCACATACACTGAAGCTTTCTTT. This translates into CASSPSTYTEAFF.

The chain uses TRBV28 and TRBJ1-3, with 9 bases matching TRBD1. J gave up 4 bases and V 4 bases, and 5 bases lay outside the gene matches. In germline, CDR1 is MDHEN, CDR2 SYDVKM. This CDR3 region has 15 residues. CDR3 sequence: CASSSFGTGGNTIYF. CDR3 nucleotides: TGTGCCAGCAGTTCGTTCGGGACAGGGGGAAACACCATATATTTT.

The V call is TRBV13, the J call TRBJ2-3; D is unclear. Germline CDR1 and CDR2: PRHDT and FYEKMQ (reference sequence). This CDR3 is 12 amino acids long. V lost 1 base to trimming and J lost 4 bases, with 3 bases between them. In nucleotides, the CDR3 is TGTGCCAGCAGCTTAGTCCCAGATACGCAGTATTTT. Protein product: CASSLVPDTQYF.

This clone was found once. The chain employs TRBV28 and TRBJ1-1; the D is unclear. Trimming stripped 3 bases from V and 4 bases from J, with 15 bases between. The V gene's germline CDR1 is MDHEN and CDR2 SYDVKM. The CDR3 is 15 amino acids. CDR3 sequence (DNA): TGTGCCAGCAGTTTCGATTTCCTGGGAGTCACTGAAGCTTTCTTT. Protein product: CASSFDFLGVTEAFF.

In its sample, this clone was seen once. The genes are TRBV28 and TRBJ2-7, with D uncertain. The germline CDR1 and CDR2 sequences are MDHEN and SYDVKM. The CDR3 runs 11 residues. The germline V and J ends were trimmed by 5 bases and 3 bases, with 5 bases remaining between them. CDR3 sequence: CASSPGYEQYF. In nucleotides, the CDR3 is TGTGCCAGCAGTCCAGGCTACGAGCAGTACTTC.

This rearrangement joins TRBV7-3 to TRBJ1-2; the D gene is possibly TRBD1 (5 bases). V was cut by 5 bases and J by 2 bases, with 9 bases left in between. The CDR3 spans 13 residues. CDR1 and CDR2 from the germline V gene are SGHTA and FQGTGA. CDR3 protein: CASSRDRNYGYTF. The CDR3 coding sequence is TGTGCCAGCAGCCGAGACAGAAACTATGGCTACACCTTC.

This chain links TRBV5-1 with TRBJ2-2, with D hard to call. Germline V gene lookup returns CDR1 SGHRS and CDR2 YFSETQ. This CDR3 has 12 residues. V was pared by 2 bases and J by 5 bases, with 4 bases between. In DNA form, the CDR3 reads TGCGCCAGCAGCTTCCCTACCGGGGAGCTGTTTTTT. As protein: CASSFPTGELFF.